This T cell receptor beta chain stems from a study of blood T cell repertoires in COVID-19. In the study's own analysis: How many nucleated cells were present was estimated from reference gene primer amplification. Data came from immunoSEQ multiplex PCR; TCRdb stores just in-frame clones and leaves some out. The DNA was the basis for D and trimming; V, J and clone size are from that table. The table lists 140,000 to 150,000 clones, over 70% of them singletons. The clonotype comes from a woman between 50 and 59 years old with acute or convalescent COVID-19. The specimen was peripheral blood.

The CDR3 reads CASRGRTNEKLFF. CDR3 bases: TGTGCCAGCAGGGGGAGAACTAATGAAAAACTGTTTTTT. V gene TRBV3-1 (or the pseudogene TRBV3-2) combines with J gene TRBJ1-4; unclear D gene. Between the trimmed V and J ends, which lost 6 bases and 1 base, there was a span of 6 bases. This CDR3 contains 13 residues. The germline V gene has CDR1 LGHDT and CDR2 YNNKEL (reference sequence).